The 21 T cell receptor beta chains below were found in one sample sequenced in a study of blood T cell repertoires in COVID-19. Using immunoSEQ multiplex PCR, the repertoire was profiled, and TCRdb retains in-frame clones only, with some absent. The sample lists hundreds of thousands of clones; 80% to 90% were seen once. The material sequenced was PBMCs or T cells enriched from blood (not recorded which). Every receptor here comes from a woman in her thirties or forties who had been exposed to COVID-19.

The V call is TRBV9, the J call TRBJ2-5; 7 bases agree with TRBD1. The V gene end was trimmed by 0 bases and the J gene end by 2 bases; junction bases not matched to a gene: 10. From germline, CDR1 is SGDLS and CDR2 YYNGEE. The CDR3 length is 17 residues. CDR3 sequence: CASSVGAGGSGQETQYF. The CDR3 DNA reads as TGTGCCAGCAGCGTAGGAGCAGGGGGTTCGGGGCAAGAGACCCAGTACTTC. The full variable domain, its missing parts supplied by reference TRBV9 and TRBJ2-5, is DSGVTQTPKHLITATGQRVTLRCSPRSGDLSVYWYQQSLDQGLQFLIQYYNGEERAKGNILERFSAQQFPDLHSELNLSSLELGDSALYFCASSVGAGGSGQETQYFGPGTRLLVL.

The chain links TRBV5-6 to TRBJ2-7; no clear D. Germline V gene lookup returns CDR1 SGHDT and CDR2 YYEEEE. The V and J ends lost 0 bases and 5 bases respectively, with 9 bases between them. The CDR3 runs to 13 residues. CDR3 region: CASSLGAGDEQYF. As DNA, the CDR3 is TGTGCCAGCAGCTTGGGTGCTGGAGACGAGCAGTACTTC.

This clone appeared a single time. The chain combines TRBV2 with TRBJ2-1, with D possibly being TRBD2 (5 bases). CDR1 is SNHLY, CDR2 FYNNEI, per germline. The CDR3 totals 17 residues. With 10 bases removed from V and 7 bases from J, the gap between germline ends came to 29 bases. CDR3 DNA: TGTGCCACCCTGCATAAGGCCTATGGTTTGGAGGAAAATGAGCAGTTCTTC. Translating it yields CATLHKAYGLEENEQFF.

The chain couples TRBV18 to TRBJ2-6; 9 nucleotides match TRBD2. Losses at the gene ends were 3 bases for V and 0 bases for J; bases not matched to a gene: 6. CDR1 is KGHSH and CDR2 is LQKENI in the germline V gene. CDR3 size: 18 residues. Here the CDR3 reads CASSPMGLAGSGANVLTF. The CDR3, as DNA: TGTGCCAGCTCACCGATGGGACTAGCAGGCTCTGGGGCCAACGTCCTGACTTTC.

The genes are TRBV5-4 and TRBJ2-7; weak D call: TRBD2 (7 bases). Trimming took off 6 bases at V and 7 bases at J, with 23 bases between the two ends. This CDR3 contains 15 residues. Germline V CDR1 and CDR2: SGHNT, YYREEE (reference sequence). In nucleotides, the CDR3 is TGTGCCAGCAAAACGAGCGGGGACCTTCAGGGGGAGCAGTACTTC. Translating it yields CASKTSGDLQGEQYF.

The CDR3 DNA is TGTGCCAGCAGCTTCGGAGGATCCGATACGCAGTATTTT. Protein sequence: CASSFGGSDTQYF. This chain links TRBV7-3 with TRBJ2-3; possibly TRBD2 for D (5 bases). CDR3 length equals 13 residues. CDR1 and CDR2 (germline): SGHTA, FQGTGA. Trimming removed 3 bases at V and 6 bases at J, with 10 bases between.

On this clone: One junction end does not reproduce the germline sequence, and a read error may be involved. The chain recombines TRBV4-1 with TRBJ2-2; 16 bases align to TRBD2. This CDR3 comprises 20 residues. CDR1 and CDR2 (germline): MGHRA, YSYEKL. CDR3 in amino acids: CASSEEGTSGGAGDTGELFF. The DNA of the CDR3 is TGCGCCAGCAGCGAAGAAGGGACTAGCGGGGGGGCCGGTGACACCGGGGAGCTGTTTTTT.

The rearrangement joins TRBV7-2 to TRBJ1-2; possible D gene TRBD1, 5 bases. V lost 4 bases, J lost 3 bases, and 12 bases lay in between. Per germline, CDR1 SGHTA and CDR2 FQGNSA. This CDR3 is built from 14 residues. The CDR3 here is CASSSFLGDYGYTF. CDR3 nucleotide sequence: TGTGCCAGCAGCTCATTCTTAGGGGACTATGGCTACACCTTC.

The V call is TRBV7-9, the J call TRBJ1-2; D gene unclear. Trimming cost V 1 base and J 2 bases, with 8 bases left between them. CDR1 is SEHNR, CDR2 FQNEAQ, per germline (reference sequence). There are 14 residues in the CDR3. The CDR3 here is CASSLVAGNYGYTF. The DNA for the CDR3 is TGTGCCAGCAGCTTAGTGGCAGGCAACTATGGCTACACCTTC.

CDR3: CASSFAGLAGGETTF. The CDR3 DNA reads TGTGCCAGCAGCTTCGCGGGACTGGCCGGGGGAGAGACCACCTTC. This rearrangement joins TRBV7-9 to TRBJ1-2, with a weak D call TRBD1 (5 bases). Germline-derived CDR1 and CDR2 are SEHNR and FQNEAQ (reference sequence). This CDR3 region has 15 residues. Trimming removed 3 bases at V and 13 bases at J, with 24 bases between.

This chain connects TRBV12-3 or TRBV12-4 to TRBJ1-6, with a possible D match to TRBD1 (5 bases). V was shortened by 7 bases and J by 8 bases, with 12 bases between the two germline ends. The CDR3 contains 13 residues. The CDR3 reads CASTLGGDSPLHF. The CDR3 DNA reads TGTGCCAGCACCCTGGGGGGGGATTCACCCCTCCACTTT.

The rearrangement joins TRBV5-1 to TRBJ1-1, with TRBD1 as a possible D gene (6 bases). V was clipped by 6 bases and J by 1 base, with 19 bases between them. CDR1 and CDR2 (germline): SGHRS, YFSETQ. This CDR3 is built from 16 residues. The CDR3 DNA follows: TGCGCCAGCACCCCAGGGGAGGGGTTAAAGAACACTGAAGCTTTCTTT. This codes for CASTPGEGLKNTEAFF.

For this clone: Other DNA sequences of this sample code for an identical CDR3. The V call is TRBV9, the J call TRBJ1-6; 9 bases match TRBD1. Losses at the gene ends were 2 bases for V and 10 bases for J; bases not matched to a gene: 4. Germline CDR1 reads SGDLS; CDR2 reads YYNGEE. The CDR3 totals 14 residues. CDR3: CASSVGQGGSPLHF. As DNA, the CDR3 is TGTGCCAGCAGCGTGGGACAGGGCGGATCACCCCTCCACTTT.

V is TRBV5-1 and J is TRBJ2-7, with 8 bases lining up with TRBD2. The CDR3 contains 17 residues. CDR1 and CDR2 (germline): SGHRS, YFSETQ. The ends lost 2 bases at V and 5 bases at J; junction bases unmatched: 15. The CDR3 loop reads CASSLVGGGNFVDEQYF. CDR3 coding DNA: TGCGCCAGCAGCTTAGTAGGCGGGGGGAACTTCGTGGACGAGCAGTACTTC.

CDR3 in DNA: TGTGCCAGCAGTTCAGGCCGTGGGGAGCTGTTTTTT. Translating gives CASSSGRGELFF. The chain couples TRBV6-1 to TRBJ2-2; D is uncertain. V was pared by 5 bases and J by 8 bases, with 9 bases between. The germline gives CDR1 MNHNS, CDR2 SASEGT. This CDR3 region has 12 residues.

The J gene is TRBJ1-5, the V gene TRBV3-1 (or the pseudogene TRBV3-2); D gene ambiguous. V was shortened by 0 bases and J by 9 bases, with 9 bases between the two germline ends. The CDR3 loop spans 13 amino acids. CDR1 and CDR2 from the germline V gene are LGHDT and YNNKEL (reference sequence). CDR3 sequence: CASSQEVRGPQHF. The CDR3 DNA sequence: TGTGCCAGCAGCCAAGAGGTCCGAGGGCCCCAGCATTTT.

The V gene is TRBV10-3, the J gene TRBJ1-2; maybe TRBD1 (6 bases). V was clipped by 4 bases and J by 6 bases, with 9 bases between them. Germline V gives CDR1 ENHRY, CDR2 SYGVKD. CDR3 size: 12 residues. CDR3 region: CAISAAGDGYTF. The CDR3, as DNA: TGTGCCATCAGTGCGGCAGGGGATGGCTACACCTTC.

This chain joins TRBV4-2 and TRBJ1-2; perhaps TRBD1 as D (5 bases). Trimming cost V 0 bases and J 8 bases, with 16 bases left between them. Looked up from germline, CDR1 is LGHNA and CDR2 is YNFKEQ. The CDR3 has 15 amino acids. The CDR3 loop reads CASSQEGGGDTGYTF. The CDR3 nucleotides are TGTGCCAGCAGCCAAGAAGGCGGAGGGGATACGGGCTACACCTTC.

This clone was seen just once. The rearrangement links TRBV6-5 to TRBJ1-4; D is perhaps TRBD1 (5 bases). Trimming stripped 5 bases from V and 11 bases from J, with 12 bases between. Germline-derived CDR1 and CDR2 are MNHEY and SVGAGI. The CDR3 has 12 residues. The chain's CDR3 is CASSPSKGKLFF. The CDR3 nucleotides read TGTGCCAGCAGTCCCTCAAAGGGGAAACTGTTTTTT.

The J gene is TRBJ1-4, the V gene TRBV7-8, with 11 nucleotides matching TRBD1. CDR3 size: 17 residues. V was pared by 5 bases and J by 5 bases, with 10 bases of the junction left unmatched. Germline lookup yields CDR1 SGHVS and CDR2 FQNEAQ. CDR3 DNA sequence: TGTGCCAGCAGCCGAGGGGACAGGGGGGCTTTCAATGAAAAACTGTTTTTT. Its translation: CASSRGDRGAFNEKLFF.

The chain links TRBV28 to TRBJ2-7; 8 bases fit TRBD1. This CDR3 has 15 residues. Trimming removed 2 bases from V and 2 bases from J; junction bases left unmatched: 5. The V gene's germline CDR1 is MDHEN and CDR2 SYDVKM. CDR3 region: CASSLGGQVPYEQYF. Here the CDR3 DNA reads TGTGCCAGCAGTTTAGGGGGACAGGTCCCCTACGAGCAGTACTTC.